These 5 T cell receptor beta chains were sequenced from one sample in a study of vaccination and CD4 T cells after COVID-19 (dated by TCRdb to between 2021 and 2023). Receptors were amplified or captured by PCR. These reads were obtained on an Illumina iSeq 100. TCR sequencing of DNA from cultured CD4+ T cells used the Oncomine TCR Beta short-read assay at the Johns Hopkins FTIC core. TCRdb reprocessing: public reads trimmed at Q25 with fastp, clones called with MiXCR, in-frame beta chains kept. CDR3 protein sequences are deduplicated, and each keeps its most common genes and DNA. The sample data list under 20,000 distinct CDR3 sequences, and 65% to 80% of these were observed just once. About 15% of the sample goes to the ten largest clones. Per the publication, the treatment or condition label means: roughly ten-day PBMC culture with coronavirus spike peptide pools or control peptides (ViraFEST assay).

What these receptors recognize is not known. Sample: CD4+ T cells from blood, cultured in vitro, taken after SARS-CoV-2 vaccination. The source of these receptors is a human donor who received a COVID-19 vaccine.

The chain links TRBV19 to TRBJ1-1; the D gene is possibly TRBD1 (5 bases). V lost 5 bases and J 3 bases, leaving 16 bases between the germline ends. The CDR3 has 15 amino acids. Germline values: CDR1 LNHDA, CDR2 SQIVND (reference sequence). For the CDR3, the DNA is TGTGCCAGTAGTCCGGGACGGCCCGCGGACACTGAAGCTTTCTTT. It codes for CASSPGRPADTEAFF.

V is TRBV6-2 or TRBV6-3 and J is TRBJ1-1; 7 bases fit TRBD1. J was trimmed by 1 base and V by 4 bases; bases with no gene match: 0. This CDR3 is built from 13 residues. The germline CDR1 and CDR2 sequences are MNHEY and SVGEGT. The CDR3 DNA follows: TGTGCCAGCAGTTGGACAGGGAACACTGAAGCTTTCTTT. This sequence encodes CASSWTGNTEAFF.

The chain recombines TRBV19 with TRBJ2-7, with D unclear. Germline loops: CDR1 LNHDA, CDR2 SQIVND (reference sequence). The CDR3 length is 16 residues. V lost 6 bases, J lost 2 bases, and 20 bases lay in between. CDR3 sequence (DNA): TGTGCCAGTAGACCCCGCGGATCTTCCGCCGCCTACGAGCAGTACTTC. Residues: CASRPRGSSAAYEQYF.

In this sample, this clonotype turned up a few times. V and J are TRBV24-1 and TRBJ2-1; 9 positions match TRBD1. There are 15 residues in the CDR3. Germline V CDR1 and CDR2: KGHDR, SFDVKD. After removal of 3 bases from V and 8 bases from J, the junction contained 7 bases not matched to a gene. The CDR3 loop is CATSDMDRGRDEQFF. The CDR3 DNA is TGTGCCACCAGTGATATGGACAGGGGACGGGATGAGCAGTTCTTC.

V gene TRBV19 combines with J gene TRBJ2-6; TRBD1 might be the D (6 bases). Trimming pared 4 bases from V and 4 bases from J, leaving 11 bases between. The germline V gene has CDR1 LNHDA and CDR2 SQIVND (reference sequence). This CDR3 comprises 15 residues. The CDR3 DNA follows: TGTGCCAGTAGTACCCAGGGGTACGGGGCCAACGTCCTGACTTTC. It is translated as CASSTQGYGANVLTF.